The 30 T cell receptor beta chains given below trace back to one sample, sequenced in a study of blood T cells in healthy people across ages. Alongside a J-beta primer mix, a sample-barcoded 5' primer served in a second PCR lasting about 7 to 12 cycles. TCRdb independently ran MiXCR on the 5' RACE reads; one entry per CDR3 protein. This table holds around 1,700,000 distinct CDR3 sequences, 25% to 30% found once. The sequenced material came from blood. All receptors come from a woman under 40 in good health.

The sample holds one count of this clonotype. J is TRBJ2-6 and V is TRBV6-5; 8 bases align to TRBD1. This CDR3 comprises 19 residues. CDR1 MNHEY and CDR2 SVGAGI come from the germline V gene. J lost 0 bases, V lost 2 bases, and 9 bases had no gene match. The CDR3 DNA reads as TGTGCCAGCAGTTACGTCACCGGGACAGGCAACTCTGGGGCCAACGTCCTGACTTTC. It specifies CASSYVTGTGNSGANVLTF.

V is TRBV7-2 and J is TRBJ2-7, with D possibly being TRBD1 (6 bases). The germline V gene encodes CDR1 SGHTA and CDR2 FQGNSA. The V end lost 8 bases, the J end lost 2 bases, and 19 bases lay between the germline ends. This CDR3 spans 15 amino acids. The CDR3 DNA follows: TGTGCCAGCGCCCCTACAGGGCTGCTAACCTACGAGCAGTACTTC. This sequence encodes CASAPTGLLTYEQYF. The full variable domain, with the rest looked up from reference TRBV7-2 and TRBJ2-7, is GAGVSQSPSNKVTEKGKDVELRCDPISGHTALYWYRQSLGQGLEFLIYFQGNSAPDKSGLPSDRFSAERTGGSVSTLTIQRTQQEDSAVYLCASAPTGLLTYEQYFGPGTRLTVT.

This clonotype was seen ten or more times. J is TRBJ2-5 and V is TRBV5-1; D unresolved. Germline values: CDR1 SGHRS, CDR2 YFSETQ. The CDR3 covers 14 residues. The V end was cut by 1 base, the J end by 2 bases, with 9 bases between. CDR3 coding DNA: TGCGCCAGCAGCTTGAAAGATCAGCAAGAGACCCAGTACTTC. This gives the protein CASSLKDQQETQYF.

A note on this clonotype: A read error may be the cause here, since a much bigger clone is one base away. This chain connects TRBV9 to TRBJ2-1, with 11 bases aligning to TRBD2. The CDR3 runs to 14 residues. Looked up from germline, CDR1 is SGDLS and CDR2 is YYNGEE. Trimming at V came to 4 bases and at J to 9 bases, leaving 6 bases not matched to a gene. The CDR3 coding sequence is TGTGCCAGCAGCTCCGGACTAGCGGGCAGTGAGCAGTTCTTC. This translates into CASSSGLAGSEQFF.

This sequence joins TRBV12-3 or TRBV12-4 and TRBJ2-7; D is ambiguous. This CDR3 contains 12 residues. V lost 3 bases and J lost 7, with 10 bases in between. The CDR3 DNA reads TGTGCCAGCAGTTTTGGGCCTTTGGAGCAGTACTTC. Its translation is CASSFGPLEQYF.

This clonotype was detected ten times or more. The CDR3 sequence is CSVAQRPYEQYF. The CDR3 DNA reads as TGCAGCGTTGCCCAGAGACCCTACGAGCAGTACTTC. The chain recombines TRBV29-1 with TRBJ2-7, with D unresolved. CDR1 is SQVTM and CDR2 is ANQGSEA in the germline V gene. Trimming stripped 4 bases from V and 2 bases from J, with 9 bases between. The CDR3 is 12 amino acids.

V gene TRBV7-3 combines with J gene TRBJ2-3, with a weak D call TRBD2 (7 bases). The CDR3 length is 17 residues. CDR1 and CDR2 from the germline V gene are SGHTA and FQGTGA. V lost 4 bases and J 4 bases, leaving 21 bases between the germline ends. The CDR3 sequence is CASSSSGAGASADTQYF. In nucleotides, the CDR3 is TGTGCCAGCAGCTCCTCAGGGGCGGGGGCCTCGGCAGATACGCAGTATTTT.

This clonotype occurred a few times. This sequence may be a read error, since a much larger clone differs from it by one base. V and J are TRBV12-3 or TRBV12-4 and TRBJ2-7; D is possibly TRBD1 or TRBD2 (5 bases each). The CDR3 runs to 13 residues. Trimming took 6 bases from V and 0 from J, leaving 9 bases between them. The chain's CDR3 is CASRSGPSYEQYF. In DNA form, the CDR3 reads TGTGCCAGCAGATCGGGACCCTCCTACGAGCAGTACTTC.

The CDR3: CASSSSRRITDTQYF. In DNA form, the CDR3 reads TGTGCCAGCAGCTCTAGCCGGCGGATCACAGATACGCAGTATTTT. This rearrangement joins TRBV7-9 to TRBJ2-3, with D possibly being TRBD2 (5 bases). The CDR3 loop spans 15 amino acids. Germline V gene lookup returns CDR1 SEHNR and CDR2 FQNEAQ (reference sequence). Trimming shortened V by 4 bases and J by 2 bases, and 13 bases separated the two germline ends.

This clonotype has more than one count but fewer than ten. This chain uses TRBV24-1 with TRBJ1-1, with D possibly TRBD1 on 6 matching bases. Trimming took off 4 bases at V and 11 bases at J, with 19 bases between the two ends. This CDR3 is 14 amino acids long. From germline, CDR1 is KGHDR and CDR2 SFDVKD. DNA of the CDR3: TGTGCCACCAGTGAGGACAACAGGGTAAAGACGGCTTTCTTT. Protein sequence: CATSEDNRVKTAFF.

This clonotype was counted between two and nine times. V usage is TRBV6-5 and J usage is TRBJ2-4; TRBD1 agrees at 7 bases. Germline V lookup: CDR1 MNHEY, CDR2 SVGAGI. This CDR3 region has 13 residues. J was trimmed by 10 bases and V by 6 bases; bases with no gene match: 9. The CDR3 protein is CASRSTGNRIQYF. The CDR3 DNA sequence: TGTGCCAGCAGATCGACAGGGAATAGGATTCAGTACTTC.

V is TRBV27 and J is TRBJ1-2; no clear D gene. V lost 6 bases and J lost 4, with 9 bases in between. The CDR3 runs to 12 residues. CDR1 and CDR2 from the germline V gene are MNHEY and SMNVEV (reference sequence). In DNA, the CDR3 is TGTGCCAGCAGGGACTGGGCCTATGGCTACACCTTC. Protein: CASRDWAYGYTF.

The chain recombines TRBV20-1 with TRBJ2-5; D is ambiguous. V was shortened by 6 bases and J by 5 bases, with 13 bases between the two germline ends. Germline values: CDR1 DFQATT, CDR2 SNEGSKA (reference sequence). The CDR3 is 12 residues long. CDR3 in amino acids: CSANPLGETQYF. CDR3 DNA: TGCAGTGCCAACCCCCTGGGGGAGACCCAGTACTTC.

Points on this clonotype: The junction differs from germline at one of its ends, possibly a read error. For the CDR3, the DNA is TGTACCAGCAGCCGAGGAATGAACACTGAAGCTTTCTTT. Translating it yields CTSSRGMNTEAFF. The V gene is TRBV14, the J gene TRBJ1-1; unclear D gene. Germline V gives CDR1 SGHDN, CDR2 FVKESK. The CDR3 length is 13 residues.

For this clonotype: Just one base apart from a much larger clone, this may be a read error. V gene TRBV29-1 combines with J gene TRBJ2-5, with D uncertain. The assigned J gene may be wrong: the sequence end matches TRBJ2-1 better. Germline CDR1 SQVTM, CDR2 ANQGSEA. The CDR3 is 13 amino acids. CDR3 residues: CSVEVQYQETQFF. DNA of the CDR3: TGCAGCGTTGAAGTGCAGTACCAAGAGACCCAGTTCTTC.

The chain combines TRBV12-3 or TRBV12-4 with TRBJ2-2; perhaps TRBD2 as D (6 bases). The germline V and J ends were trimmed by 3 bases and 7 bases, with 12 bases remaining between them. CDR3 length equals 14 residues. CDR3: CASSFGPGGGELFF. CDR3 nucleotides: TGTGCCAGCAGTTTTGGACCCGGGGGCGGGGAGCTGTTTTTT.

The sample holds a few counts of this clonotype. The chain joins TRBV12-3 or TRBV12-4 to TRBJ2-1; TRBD2 matches 13 bases. The J segment lost 7 bases and the V segment lost 6 bases, leaving 9 bases of the junction unmatched. The CDR3 has 16 residues. The CDR3 is CASSPPGLAGWNEQFF. The CDR3 coding sequence is TGTGCCAGCAGCCCCCCGGGACTAGCGGGGTGGAATGAGCAGTTCTTC.

This chain joins TRBV2 and TRBJ1-1, with D possibly being TRBD1 (5 bases). V lost 6 bases to trimming and J lost 5 bases, with 16 bases between them. The germline V gene has CDR1 SNHLY and CDR2 FYNNEI. The CDR3 consists of 14 residues. CDR3 in amino acids: CASRTNEGKTEAFF. The CDR3 DNA reads as TGTGCCAGCAGGACGAACGAGGGGAAAACTGAAGCTTTCTTT.

This clonotype was seen repeatedly, ten times or more. The chain links TRBV10-3 to TRBJ2-7, with a tentative D call TRBD2 (5 bases). Germline-derived CDR1 and CDR2 are ENHRY and SYGVKD. The CDR3 sequence is 12 residues long. V lost 6 bases and J 3 bases, leaving 9 bases between the germline ends. The CDR3 nucleotides read TGTGCCATCAGAGCGGAAGGCTACGAGCAGTACTTC. The encoded protein is CAIRAEGYEQYF.

This clonotype was counted between two and nine times. The chain joins TRBV19 to TRBJ2-6; the D is unclear. Trimming removed 5 bases at V and 4 bases at J, with 18 bases between. Looked up from germline, CDR1 is LNHDA and CDR2 is SQIVND (reference sequence). CDR3 size: 17 residues. CDR3 in amino acids: CASSPHGRAAGANVLTF. The CDR3 bases are TGTGCCAGTAGTCCCCACGGTCGGGCGGCGGGGGCCAACGTCCTGACTTTC.

This clonotype was seen more than once but under ten times. This rearrangement joins TRBV3-1 to TRBJ2-5; D gene ambiguous. CDR1 is LGHDT and CDR2 is YNNKEL in the germline V gene (reference sequence). The CDR3 is 13 amino acids. Deletions cut 4 bases from V and 9 bases from J, with 15 bases between. The CDR3: CASSLPPPDAQYF. DNA for the CDR3: TGTGCCAGCAGCCTACCCCCTCCAGACGCCCAGTACTTC.

The gene calls are TRBV3-1 and TRBJ1-2; weak D call: TRBD1 (6 bases). The V end was cut by 1 base, the J end by 4 bases, with 13 bases between. The germline CDR1 and CDR2 sequences are LGHDT and YNNKEL (reference sequence). The CDR3 runs to 15 residues. The CDR3 nucleotides are TGTGCCAGCAGCCAAGGGGGGGCGCGAGGCTATGGCTACACCTTC. This encodes CASSQGGARGYGYTF.

The gene calls are TRBV7-9 and TRBJ2-7; the D gene is possibly TRBD1 (5 bases). Trimming removed 4 bases from V and 1 base from J, with 14 bases in between. The germline gives CDR1 SEHNR, CDR2 FQNEAQ (reference sequence). The CDR3 extends over 15 amino acids. CDR3: CASSSPRAGSYEQYF. The CDR3 DNA is TGTGCCAGCAGCTCCCCCAGGGCAGGGTCCTACGAGCAGTACTTC.

This clonotype has ten or more counts. This chain links TRBV9 with TRBJ1-6; D ambiguous. Trimming removed 4 bases at V and 5 bases at J, with 13 bases between. The CDR3 has 15 residues. Germline assignment: CDR1 SGDLS and CDR2 YYNGEE. The CDR3 reads CASSSTRRNNSPLHF. CDR3 DNA: TGTGCCAGCAGCTCCACTCGGCGGAATAATTCACCCCTCCACTTT.

The genes are TRBV9 and TRBJ1-5; a possible D gene is TRBD1 (6 bases). CDR3 size: 13 residues. Looked up from germline, CDR1 is SGDLS and CDR2 is YYNGEE. Trimming removed 7 bases at V and 5 bases at J, with 13 bases between. CDR3 in amino acids: CASGRDTDQPQHF. In nucleotides, the CDR3 is TGTGCCAGCGGTCGGGACACAGATCAGCCCCAGCATTTT.

The CDR3 region has the DNA TGTGCCAGCAGCTTGCCTAGCGGACGTGGGGATGAGCAGTTCTTC. Its protein product is CASSLPSGRGDEQFF. The gene calls are TRBV7-2 and TRBJ2-1, with 7 bases aligning to TRBD2. This CDR3 spans 15 amino acids. Germline CDR1 SGHTA, CDR2 FQGNSA. The ends lost 3 bases at V and 8 bases at J; junction bases unmatched: 10. Full variable domain (remainder filled in from reference TRBV7-2 and TRBJ2-1): GAGVSQSPSNKVTEKGKDVELRCDPISGHTALYWYRQSLGQGLEFLIYFQGNSAPDKSGLPSDRFSAERTGGSVSTLTIQRTQQEDSAVYLCASSLPSGRGDEQFFGPGTRLTVL.

As to this clonotype: At one end, the junction sequence differs from germline, possibly due to a read error. The V gene is TRBV7-2, the J gene TRBJ2-1; D perhaps matches TRBD1 (5 bases). The CDR3 covers 16 residues. The V gene's germline CDR1 is SGHTA and CDR2 FQGNSA. The CDR3 reads CASSPNGFFTGGEQVF. CDR3 sequence (DNA): TGTGCCAGCAGCCCAAATGGGTTCTTTACAGGTGGTGAGCAGGTCTTC.

This clonotype occurred a few times. The CDR3 DNA follows: TGTGCCACCAGTGCTCCGGGACAGGGTCGGAATGAGCAGTTCTTC. Its protein product is CATSAPGQGRNEQFF. This sequence joins TRBV24-1 and TRBJ2-1, with 9 bases fitting TRBD1. Trimming removed 5 bases from V and 7 bases from J; junction bases left unmatched: 8. The CDR3 length is 15 residues. Germline-derived CDR1 and CDR2 are KGHDR and SFDVKD.

In its sample, this clonotype was seen many times. This CDR3 is CSVAPSGGGETQYF. For the CDR3, the DNA is TGCAGCGTTGCCCCCAGCGGGGGGGGGGAGACCCAGTACTTC. The chain combines TRBV29-1 with TRBJ2-7; 10 bases agree with TRBD2. The closer fit of TRBJ2-5 to the DNA end suggests the J call may be wrong. The CDR3 sequence is 14 residues long. Germline V CDR1 and CDR2: SQVTM, ANQGSEA.

This clonotype was seen a few times. The chain carries TRBV20-1 and TRBJ2-5, with 11 positions matching TRBD1. The CDR3 loop spans 15 amino acids. V trimming: 7 bases; J trimming: 1 base; junction bases outside the gene matches: 8. The V gene's germline CDR1 is DFQATT and CDR2 SNEGSKA (reference sequence). The CDR3 DNA sequence: TGCAGTGGAGGGGGGGGGACAGGGGGCCAAGAGACCCAGTACTTC. The encoded protein is CSGGGGTGGQETQYF.